A single TCR beta chain is shown here with its context. Method: immunoSEQ multiplex PCR; TCRdb's copy keeps in-frame clones and lacks some. Of 150,000 to 200,000 clones detected, roughly 91% appear once; the ten largest clones hold roughly 4.8%. The data were taken from a study of blood T cell repertoires in COVID-19. Study context: Nucleic acid was either cDNA or gDNA, and it came from T cells, B-cell-depleted T cells, or PBMCs.

The CDR3 sequence is 13 residues long. Germline V CDR1 and CDR2: GTSNPN, SVGIG (reference sequence). The V gene lost 5 bases and the J gene lost 5 bases, with 14 bases spanning the gap. Sequenced material: peripheral blood. This chain links TRBV30 with TRBJ2-3; TRBD1 might be the D (5 bases). The receptor was derived from a woman aged 45-65 years with acute or convalescent COVID-19. The CDR3 region is CAWQHKGLDTQYF. CDR3 DNA: TGTGCCTGGCAACACAAGGGGTTAGATACGCAGTATTTT. The full variable domain, with the rest looked up from reference TRBV30 and TRBJ2-3, is SQTIHQWPATLVQPVGSPLSLECTVEGTSNPNLYWYRQAAGRGLQLLFYSVGIGQISSEVPQNLSASRPQDRQFILSSKKLLLSDSGFYLCAWQHKGLDTQYFGPGTRLTVL.